This entry lists 2 T cell receptor beta chains sequenced from one sample in a study of T-cell memory formation after mild COVID-19. TCRdb redid the calling of the 5' RACE reads with MiXCR, one entry per CDR3 protein. The sample holds 200,000 to 250,000 distinct CDR3 sequences, more than 25% seen once. Sequenced: PBMCs or a T cell subset sorted from them (not recorded which). The receptors shown here come from an adult woman who had mild COVID-19 (a few samples of this study predate the infection). Cell type and time point are not known.

This clonotype was seen only a few times. V and J are TRBV5-5 and TRBJ2-1, with TRBD2 identical over 7 bases. CDR1 SGHKS and CDR2 YYEKEE come from the germline V gene (reference sequence). The CDR3 consists of 16 residues. Trimming took 2 bases from V and 3 from J; bases not matched to a gene: 8. CDR3 amino acids: CASSLSSGRVYNEQFF. The CDR3 bases are TGTGCCAGCAGCTTAAGCTCGGGGAGGGTCTACAATGAGCAGTTCTTC.

Many counts were recorded for this clonotype. This chain joins TRBV5-1 and TRBJ2-5, with D maybe TRBD1 (6 bases). Germline V gene sequence: CDR1 SGHRS, CDR2 YFSETQ. Trimming removed 2 bases at V and 4 bases at J, with 6 bases between. CDR3 length: 12 residues. CDR3 in DNA: TGCGCCAGCAGCTTACAGGGAGAGACCCAGTACTTC. This encodes CASSLQGETQYF.